This TCR beta chain was sequenced for a study of cytomegalovirus exposure and HLA in healthy donors. Per germline, CDR1 LNHDA and CDR2 SQIVND (reference sequence). The CDR3 is 14 residues long. V lost 5 bases and J 3 bases, leaving 12 bases between the germline ends. PCR amplification relied on 60 Vbeta primers (plus 13 Jbeta primers). Using immunoSEQ multiplex PCR, the repertoire was profiled, and TCRdb retains in-frame clones only, with some absent. The sample consists of roughly 77,000 clones, around 79% of them appearing once. Points from the study as a whole: In a later analysis, compared with equally common non-associated chains, HLA-associated beta chains were more expanded.

Points on this clone: Antigen: not known.

The sample taken for sequencing was PBMCs. The V gene is TRBV19, the J gene TRBJ2-3, with D possibly being TRBD2 (5 bases). The TCR was taken from a man in his forties in good health and CMV-seronegative. CDR3 DNA: TGTGCCAGTAGTTCGGACCGGGGAACAGATACGCAGTATTTT. It encodes CASSSDRGTDTQYF.